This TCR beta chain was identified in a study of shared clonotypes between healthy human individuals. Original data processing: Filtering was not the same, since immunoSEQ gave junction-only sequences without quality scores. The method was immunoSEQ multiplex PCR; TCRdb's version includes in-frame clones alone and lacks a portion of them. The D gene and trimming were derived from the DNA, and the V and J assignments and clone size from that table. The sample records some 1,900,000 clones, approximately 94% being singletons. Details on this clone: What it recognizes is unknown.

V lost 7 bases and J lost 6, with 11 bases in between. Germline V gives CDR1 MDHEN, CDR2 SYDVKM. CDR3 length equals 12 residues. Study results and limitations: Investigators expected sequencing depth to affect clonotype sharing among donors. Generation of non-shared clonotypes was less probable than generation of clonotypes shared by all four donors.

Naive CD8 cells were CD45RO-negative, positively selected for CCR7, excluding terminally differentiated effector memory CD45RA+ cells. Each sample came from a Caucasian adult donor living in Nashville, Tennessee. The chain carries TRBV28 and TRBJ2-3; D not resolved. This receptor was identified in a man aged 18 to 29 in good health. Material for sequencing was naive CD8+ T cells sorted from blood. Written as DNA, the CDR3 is TGTGCCAGCAACCTCCTCGGGGATACGCAGTATTTT. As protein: CASNLLGDTQYF.